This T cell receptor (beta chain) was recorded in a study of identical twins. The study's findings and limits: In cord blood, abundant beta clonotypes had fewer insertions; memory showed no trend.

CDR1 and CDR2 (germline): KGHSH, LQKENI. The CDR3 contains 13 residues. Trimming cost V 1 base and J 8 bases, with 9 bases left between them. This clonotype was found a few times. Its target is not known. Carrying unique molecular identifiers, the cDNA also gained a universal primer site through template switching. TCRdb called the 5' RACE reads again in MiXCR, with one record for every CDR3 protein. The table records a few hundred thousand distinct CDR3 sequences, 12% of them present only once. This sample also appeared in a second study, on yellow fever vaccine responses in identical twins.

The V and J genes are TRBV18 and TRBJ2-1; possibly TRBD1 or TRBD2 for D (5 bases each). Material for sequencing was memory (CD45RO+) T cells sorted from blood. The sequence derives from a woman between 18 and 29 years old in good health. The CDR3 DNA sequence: TGTGCCAGCTCACCACAAATGGGGGATGAGCAGTTCTTC. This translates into CASSPQMGDEQFF.